These T cell receptor beta chains were read from a single sample in a study of T cell responses to AZD1222 COVID-19 vaccine. Only in-frame clones appear in the TCRdb table, and some are missing; sequencing was by immunoSEQ multiplex PCR. The table lists around 100,000 clones, roughly nine tenths of them singletons. The sequencing here drew on peripheral blood, taken on day 0 of AZD1222 vaccination. All receptors come from an adult in good health. CDR3s include the opening cysteine and the closing phenylalanine or tryptophan. D genes are given only for firm matches. Some rows have no size entry. The others give once, few or many, or a class for an expanded clone.

d_gene	v_gene	abundance	j_gene	CDR3aa	CDR3nt
TRBD1	TRBV6-5	-	TRBJ1-1	CASTPGQGARTEAFF	TGTGCCAGCACCCCAGGACAGGGGGCTCGCACTGAAGCTTTCTTT
-	TRBV19	-	TRBJ1-1	CASSRSDLGTEAFF	TGTGCCAGTAGTAGAAGTGACCTTGGTACTGAAGCTTTCTTT
-	TRBV6-4	-	TRBJ1-1	CASSDTVNTEAFF	TGTGCCAGCAGCGATACAGTGAACACTGAAGCTTTCTTT
-	TRBV2	-	TRBJ2-5	CASSAQDQETQYF	TGTGCCAGCAGTGCTCAGGACCAAGAGACCCAGTACTTC
-	TRBV19	-	TRBJ2-1	CASSIRISRAYNEQFF	TGTGCCAGTAGTATCCGCATTTCTAGAGCCTACAATGAGCAGTTCTTC
-	TRBV4-2	few	TRBJ2-7	CASSQDVSREQYF	TGTGCCAGCAGCCAAGACGTCTCCCGAGAGCAGTACTTC
-	TRBV5-1	-	TRBJ1-2	CASSSGAEHVYGYTF	TGCGCCAGCAGCTCGGGGGCAGAGCACGTCTATGGCTACACCTTC
-	TRBV2	-	TRBJ1-5	CASRGGSGGQPQHF	TGTGCCAGCAGGGGCGGTTCGGGGGGACAGCCCCAGCATTTT
TRBD2	TRBV4-2	-	TRBJ2-7	CASSQAFRAGGHNEQYF	TGTGCCAGCAGCCAAGCTTTTAGGGCGGGGGGGCACAACGAGCAGTACTTC
TRBD1	TRBV5-4	-	TRBJ1-4	CASSGTGGDSNEKLFF	TGTGCCAGCAGTGGGACAGGGGGAGATAGCAATGAAAAACTGTTTTTT
-	TRBV5-1	-	TRBJ1-1	CASSFGSGPNTEAFF	TGCGCCAGCAGCTTCGGTTCAGGACCTAACACTGAAGCTTTCTTT
-	TRBV6-5	-	TRBJ1-3	CASRVRVSGNTIYF	TGTGCCAGCAGAGTCCGGGTCTCTGGAAACACCATATATTTT
-	TRBV30	-	TRBJ1-4	CALAGEGNEKLFF	TGTGCCCTTGCAGGGGAGGGTAATGAAAAACTGTTTTTT
TRBD2	TRBV7-9	-	TRBJ2-3	CASSRNLAGQSDTQYF	TGTGCCAGCAGCCGTAATTTAGCGGGACAATCAGATACGCAGTATTTT
-	TRBV15	-	TRBJ2-3	CATSRGGPDTQYF	TGTGCCACCAGCAGAGGGGGTCCAGATACGCAGTATTTT
-	TRBV6-5	-	TRBJ1-1	CASRTEWGEAFF	TGTGCCAGCAGGACAGAGTGGGGTGAAGCTTTCTTT
-	TRBV4-1	-	TRBJ2-3	CASSQTIAGRTSTDTQYF	TGCGCCAGCAGCCAAACGATTGCGGGACGCACTAGCACAGATACGCAGTATTTT
-	TRBV6-5	-	TRBJ1-6	CASSFLTRNSPLHF	TGTGCCAGCAGCTTCCTGACCAGGAATTCACCCCTCCACTTT
-	TRBV18	-	TRBJ2-4	CASSIQGIGKNIQYF	TGTGCCAGCTCCATCCAGGGGATCGGCAAAAACATTCAGTACTTC
TRBD1	TRBV4-1	-	TRBJ1-1	CASSQDRGTGSLIAFF	TGCGCCAGCAGCCAAGATCGGGGGACAGGGTCCCTTATTGCTTTCTTT
-	TRBV6-1	few	TRBJ1-6	CASSEQGPRNSPLHF	TGTGCCAGCAGTGAACAGGGTCCTCGCAATTCACCCCTCCACTTT
-	TRBV5-6	-	TRBJ2-2	CASSFFRVRWELFF	TGTGCCAGCAGCTTTTTCCGGGTTAGATGGGAGCTGTTTTTT
TRBD1	TRBV4-2	once	TRBJ1-1	CASSQDYEGARTEAFF	TGTGCCAGCAGCCAAGATTACGAGGGGGCGCGCACTGAAGCTTTCTTT
TRBD1	TRBV18	-	TRBJ1-2	CASSSETGGNGYTF	TGTGCCAGCTCATCTGAGACAGGGGGAAACGGCTACACCTTC
-	TRBV28	-	TRBJ2-7	CASSLGAGPSYEQYF	TGTGCCAGCAGTCTAGGGGCAGGGCCCTCCTACGAGCAGTACTTC
-	TRBV5-1	-	TRBJ1-4	CASSLVRGNEKLFF	TGCGCCAGCAGCTTGGTCCGGGGAAATGAAAAACTGTTTTTT
TRBD1	TRBV6-1	-	TRBJ1-5	CASSATGTGGWNQPQHF	TGTGCCAGCAGTGCCACCGGGACAGGGGGCTGGAATCAGCCCCAGCATTTT
-	TRBV9	-	TRBJ1-2	CASSANYGYTF	TGTGCCAGCAGCGCAAATTATGGCTACACCTTC
-	TRBV29-1	-	TRBJ2-1	CSVEGTRYNEQFF	TGCAGCGTTGAGGGGACACGGTACAATGAGCAGTTCTTC
-	TRBV5-6	-	TRBJ2-3	CASSLLSSSTDTQYF	TGTGCCAGCAGCTTGCTATCTTCAAGCACAGATACGCAGTATTTT